This T cell receptor (beta chain) is from a study of T cell responses to AZD1222 COVID-19 vaccine. Profiling relied on immunoSEQ multiplex PCR, and the TCRdb table lists in-frame clones only, not all of them. The sample has some 150,000 clones, roughly 91% seen once; the top ten hold under 2%. The trim removed 7 bases at V and 4 bases at J, leaving 8 bases unmatched. The CDR3 has 14 amino acids. Germline V lookup: CDR1 SGHAT, CDR2 FQDESV (reference sequence). The clonotype was recovered from an adult in good health. V and J are TRBV11-1 and TRBJ2-7; 9 bases fit TRBD1. This material consisted of peripheral blood, taken on day 0 of AZD1222 vaccination. The CDR3 DNA sequence: TGTGCCAGCAATCCCGGGACAGGGTCTTACGAGCAGTACTTC. It codes for CASNPGTGSYEQYF.